This T cell receptor (beta chain) was captured in a study of T cells in Graves' hyperthyroidism and ophthalmopathy. Study-wide results and caveats: Most clonotypes expanded in the thyroid (above 0.001) were also present in blood.

Using RNA transcripts as the source, TCR beta CDR3 regions were amplified. HTBI primers were the set used in a first-round RT-PCR of the TCR CDR3. TCRdb used MiXCR to reprocess the multiplex PCR reads, holding one entry per CDR3 protein. The table has around 350,000 distinct CDR3 sequences, more than 12% seen once; the top ten hold around 20%. Trimming pared 6 bases from V and 6 bases from J, leaving 11 bases between. The CDR3 consists of 12 residues. As regards this clonotype: Its antigen remains unidentified.

More than 8.5 ml of fresh peripheral blood supplied the PBMCs. The clonotype was recovered from a woman aged 25 to 39 with Graves' ophthalmopathy. The sequencing sample was made of blood. The chain employs TRBV12-3 or TRBV12-4 and TRBJ1-2; tentatively, D is TRBD1 (5 bases). The CDR3 coding sequence is TGTGCCAGCAGCGGGGGGTTTAATGGCTACACCTTC. It yields the protein CASSGGFNGYTF.